This TCR beta chain is drawn from a study of regulatory T cells in long-lasting Graves disease. Noted time point: newly diagnosed GD, antithyroid drugs for less than 3 months. RNA from PBMCs was the source of the TCR library. An endocrinology department located in Xi'an, China, was where the patients came from. Nine milliliters of peripheral blood were drawn into EDTA tubes. The table lists this clonotype with a few counts. Through Arm-PCR of CDR3 regions and iRepertoire HTBI primers, TCR beta libraries were built. TCRdb passed the multiplex PCR reads through MiXCR, listing each CDR3 protein once. The data contain a few hundred thousand distinct CDR3 sequences, 10% to 15% of them singletons. Trimming removed 0 bases from V and 6 bases from J, with 10 bases in between. The CDR3 has 14 amino acids. CDR1 and CDR2 from the germline V gene are SGDLS and YYNGEE. This sample was also put to use in a study of T cells in Graves' hyperthyroidism and ophthalmopathy. That study adds: The HTBI primer set was used in a first-round RT-PCR of the TCR CDR3.

The sequenced sample was peripheral blood mononuclear cells (PBMCs), obtained at new diagnosis, from a patient treated with antithyroid drugs. V usage is TRBV9 and J usage is TRBJ2-1, with a tentative D call TRBD1 (6 bases). The sequence derives from a young woman with Graves disease. CDR3 sequence reads: CASSVARGFNEQFF. In nucleotides, the CDR3 is TGTGCCAGCAGCGTAGCTAGGGGGTTCAATGAGCAGTTCTTC. Filled out from reference TRBV9 and TRBJ2-1, the complete variable domain reads DSGVTQTPKHLITATGQRVTLRCSPRSGDLSVYWYQQSLDQGLQFLIQYYNGEERAKGNILERFSAQQFPDLHSELNLSSLELGDSALYFCASSVARGFNEQFFGPGTRLTVL.